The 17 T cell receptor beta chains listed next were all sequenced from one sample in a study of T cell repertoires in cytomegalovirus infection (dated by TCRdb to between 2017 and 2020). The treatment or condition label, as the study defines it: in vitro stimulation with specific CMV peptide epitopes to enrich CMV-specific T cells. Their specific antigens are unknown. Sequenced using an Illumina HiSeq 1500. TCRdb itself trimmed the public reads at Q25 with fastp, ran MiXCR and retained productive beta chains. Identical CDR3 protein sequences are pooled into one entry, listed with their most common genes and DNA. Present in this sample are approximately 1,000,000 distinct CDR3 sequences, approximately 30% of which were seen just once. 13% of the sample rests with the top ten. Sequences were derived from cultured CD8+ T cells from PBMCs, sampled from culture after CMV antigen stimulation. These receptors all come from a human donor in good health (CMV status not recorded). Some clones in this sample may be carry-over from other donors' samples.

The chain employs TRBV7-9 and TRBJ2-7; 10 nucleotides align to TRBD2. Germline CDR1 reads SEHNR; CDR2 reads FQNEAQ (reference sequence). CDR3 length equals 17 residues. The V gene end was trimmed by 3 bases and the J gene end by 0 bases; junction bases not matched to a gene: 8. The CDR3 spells CASSLGSGGASSYEQYV. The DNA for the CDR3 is TGTGCCAGCAGCTTGGGGAGCGGGGGGGCTAGCTCCTACGAGCAGTACGTC.

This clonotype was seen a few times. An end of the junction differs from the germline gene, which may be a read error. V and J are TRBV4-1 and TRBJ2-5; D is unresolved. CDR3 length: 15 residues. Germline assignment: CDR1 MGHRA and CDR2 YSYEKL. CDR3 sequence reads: CASSQDPTWGETQYF. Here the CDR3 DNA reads TGTGCCAGCAGCCAAGATCCTACCTGGGGAGAGACCCAGTACTTC.

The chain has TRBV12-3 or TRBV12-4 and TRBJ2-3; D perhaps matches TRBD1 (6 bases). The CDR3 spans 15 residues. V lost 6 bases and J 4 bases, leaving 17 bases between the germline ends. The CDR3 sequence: CASRISTRTADTQYF. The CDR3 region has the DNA TGTGCCAGCAGAATCTCCACTAGGACAGCAGATACGCAGTATTTT.

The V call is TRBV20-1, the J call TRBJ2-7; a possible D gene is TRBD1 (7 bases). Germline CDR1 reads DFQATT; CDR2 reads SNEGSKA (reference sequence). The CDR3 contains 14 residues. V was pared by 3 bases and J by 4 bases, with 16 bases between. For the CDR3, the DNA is TGCAGTGCTAGGGGCGGGCAGGGGGGATACGAGCAGTACTTC. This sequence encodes CSARGGQGGYEQYF.

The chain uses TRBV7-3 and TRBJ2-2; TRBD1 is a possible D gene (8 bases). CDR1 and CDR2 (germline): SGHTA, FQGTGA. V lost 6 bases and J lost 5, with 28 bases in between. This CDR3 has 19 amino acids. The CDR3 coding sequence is TGTGCCAGCAGGTACAGGGGGGGAACCAACCCACTACGGACCGGGGAGCTGTTTTTT. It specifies CASRYRGGTNPLRTGELFF.

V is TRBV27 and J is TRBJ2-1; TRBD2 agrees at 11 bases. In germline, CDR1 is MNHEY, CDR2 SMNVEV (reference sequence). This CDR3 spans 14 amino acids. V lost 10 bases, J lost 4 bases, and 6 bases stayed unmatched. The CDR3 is CANISGGVYNEQFF. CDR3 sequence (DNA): TGTGCCAACATTAGCGGGGGGGTATACAATGAGCAGTTCTTC.

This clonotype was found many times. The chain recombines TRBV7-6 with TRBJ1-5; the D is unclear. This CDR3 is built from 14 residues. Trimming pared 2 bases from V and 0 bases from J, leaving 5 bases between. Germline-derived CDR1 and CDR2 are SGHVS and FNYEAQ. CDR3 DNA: TGTGCCAGCAGCTTAACCGCTAGCAATCAGCCCCAGCATTTT. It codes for CASSLTASNQPQHF.

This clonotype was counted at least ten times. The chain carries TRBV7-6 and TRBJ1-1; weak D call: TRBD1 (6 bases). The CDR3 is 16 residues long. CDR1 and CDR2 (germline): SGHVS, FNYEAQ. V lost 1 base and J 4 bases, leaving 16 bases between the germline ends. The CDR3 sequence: CASSLGRGRGVTEAFF. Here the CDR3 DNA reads TGTGCCAGCAGCTTAGGGCGGGGGCGAGGGGTCACTGAAGCTTTCTTT.

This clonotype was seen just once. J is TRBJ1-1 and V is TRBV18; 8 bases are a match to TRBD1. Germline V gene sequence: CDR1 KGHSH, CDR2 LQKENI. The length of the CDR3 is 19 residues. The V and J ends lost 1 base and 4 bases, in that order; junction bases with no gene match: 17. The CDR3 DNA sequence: TGTGCCAGCTCACCACTGCGCCCAGGGCAGGGGGCGCGGGGCACTGAAGCTTTCTTT. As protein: CASSPLRPGQGARGTEAFF.

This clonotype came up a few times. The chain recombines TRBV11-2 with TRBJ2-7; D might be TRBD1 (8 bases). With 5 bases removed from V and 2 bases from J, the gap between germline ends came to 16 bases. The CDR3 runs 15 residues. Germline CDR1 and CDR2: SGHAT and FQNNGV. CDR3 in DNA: TGTGCCAGCAGCAACGGACAGGGACTAACCTACGAGCAGTACGTC. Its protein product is CASSNGQGLTYEQYV.

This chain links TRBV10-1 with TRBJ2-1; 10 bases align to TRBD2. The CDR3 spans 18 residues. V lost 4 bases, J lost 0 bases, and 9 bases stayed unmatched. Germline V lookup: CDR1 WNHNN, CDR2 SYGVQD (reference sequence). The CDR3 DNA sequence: TGCGCCAGCAGTGCCTTACTAGCGGGGACCTCCTCCTACAATGAGCAGTTCTTC. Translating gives CASSALLAGTSSYNEQFF.

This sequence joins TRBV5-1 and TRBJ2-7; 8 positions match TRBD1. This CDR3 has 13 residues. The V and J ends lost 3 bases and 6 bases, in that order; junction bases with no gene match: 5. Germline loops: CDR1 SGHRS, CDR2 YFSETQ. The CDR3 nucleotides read TGCGCCAGCAGCTGGACAGGGAGTGCCGAGCAGTACGTC. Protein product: CASSWTGSAEQYV.

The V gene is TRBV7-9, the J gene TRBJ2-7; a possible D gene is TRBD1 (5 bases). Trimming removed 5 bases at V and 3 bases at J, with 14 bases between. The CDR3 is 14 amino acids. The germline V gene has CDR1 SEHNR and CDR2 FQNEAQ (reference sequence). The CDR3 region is CASSPPDRHYEQYF. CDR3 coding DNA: TGTGCCAGCAGCCCACCTGACAGACACTACGAGCAGTACTTC.

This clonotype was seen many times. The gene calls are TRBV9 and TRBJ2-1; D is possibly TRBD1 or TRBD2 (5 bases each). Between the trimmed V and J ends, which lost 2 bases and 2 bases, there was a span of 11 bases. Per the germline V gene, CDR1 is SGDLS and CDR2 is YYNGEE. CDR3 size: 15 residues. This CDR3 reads CASSVGTGTYNEQFF. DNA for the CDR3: TGTGCCAGCAGCGTCGGGACGGGAACCTACAATGAGCAGTTCTTC.

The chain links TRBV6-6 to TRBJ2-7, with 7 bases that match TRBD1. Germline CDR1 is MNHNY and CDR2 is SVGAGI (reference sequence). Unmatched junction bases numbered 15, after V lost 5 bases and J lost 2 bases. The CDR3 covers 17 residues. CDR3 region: CASSPRDSYSSTYEQYF. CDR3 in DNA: TGTGCCAGCAGTCCCCGGGACAGTTACTCGTCTACCTACGAGCAGTACTTC.

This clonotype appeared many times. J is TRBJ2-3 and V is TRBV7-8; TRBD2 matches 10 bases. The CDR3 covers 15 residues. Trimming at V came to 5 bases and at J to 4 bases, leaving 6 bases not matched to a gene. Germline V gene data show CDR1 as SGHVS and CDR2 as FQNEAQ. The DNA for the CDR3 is TGTGCCAGCAGCCCACCTAGCGGGGGCGCAGATACGCAGTATTTT. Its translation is CASSPPSGGADTQYF.

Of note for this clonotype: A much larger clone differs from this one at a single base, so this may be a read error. The CDR3 DNA is TGTGCCAGCAGCTTAGCTATGAGCAATGAGCAGTTCTTC. Translating it yields CASSLAMSNEQFF. The rearrangement links TRBV7-4 to TRBJ2-1; D unresolved. CDR1 is SGHVT and CDR2 is SQSDAQ in the germline V gene. Trimming cost V 0 bases and J 6 bases, with 6 bases left between them. The CDR3 totals 13 residues.